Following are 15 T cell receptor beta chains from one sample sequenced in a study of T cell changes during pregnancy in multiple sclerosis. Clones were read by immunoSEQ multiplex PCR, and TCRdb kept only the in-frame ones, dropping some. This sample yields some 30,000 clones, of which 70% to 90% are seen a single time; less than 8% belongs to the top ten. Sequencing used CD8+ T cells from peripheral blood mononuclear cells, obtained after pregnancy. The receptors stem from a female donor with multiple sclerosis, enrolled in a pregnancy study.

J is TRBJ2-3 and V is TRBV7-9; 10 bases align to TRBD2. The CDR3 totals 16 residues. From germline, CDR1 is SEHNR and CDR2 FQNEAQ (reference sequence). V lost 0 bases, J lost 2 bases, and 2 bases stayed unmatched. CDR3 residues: CASSLALAGPTDTQYF. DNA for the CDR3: TGTGCCAGCAGCTTAGCACTAGCGGGACCCACAGATACGCAGTATTTT.

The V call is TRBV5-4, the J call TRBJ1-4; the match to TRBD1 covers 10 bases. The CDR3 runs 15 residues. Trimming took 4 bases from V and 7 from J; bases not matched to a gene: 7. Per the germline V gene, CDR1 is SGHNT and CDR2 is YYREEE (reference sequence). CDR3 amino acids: CASSDRDRGVEKLFF. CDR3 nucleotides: TGTGCCAGCAGCGACCGGGACAGGGGAGTTGAAAAACTGTTTTTT.

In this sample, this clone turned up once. CDR3 DNA sequence: TGTGCCTGGGCTTCCGGGGGAGACCAGCCCCAGCATTTT. Residues: CAWASGGDQPQHF. This chain joins TRBV30 and TRBJ1-5, with D possibly TRBD1 on 5 matching bases. Germline V gene lookup returns CDR1 GTSNPN and CDR2 SVGIG (reference sequence). Deletions cut 5 bases from V and 7 bases from J, with 15 bases between. The CDR3 extends over 13 amino acids.

The chain's CDR3 is CASSEGRGPDTQYF. CDR3 coding DNA: TGTGCCAGCAGCGAGGGCAGGGGGCCAGATACGCAGTATTTT. The J gene is TRBJ2-3, the V gene TRBV11-2; 8 bases map to TRBD1. Looked up from germline, CDR1 is SGHAT and CDR2 is FQNNGV. Trimming cost V 5 bases and J 4 bases; bases outside gene matches: 5. The length of the CDR3 is 14 residues.

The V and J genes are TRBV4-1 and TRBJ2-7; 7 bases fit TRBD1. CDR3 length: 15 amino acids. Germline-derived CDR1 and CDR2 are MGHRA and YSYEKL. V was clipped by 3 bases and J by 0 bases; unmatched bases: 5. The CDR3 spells CASSQTGTPSYEQYF. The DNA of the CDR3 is TGCGCCAGCAGCCAGACAGGGACCCCCTCCTACGAGCAGTACTTC.

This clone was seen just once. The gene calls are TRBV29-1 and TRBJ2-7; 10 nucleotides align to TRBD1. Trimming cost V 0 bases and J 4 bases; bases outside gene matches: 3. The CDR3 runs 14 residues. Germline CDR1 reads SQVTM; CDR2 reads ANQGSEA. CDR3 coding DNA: TGCAGCGTTGAAGAGGGACAGGGGAGGTACGAGCAGTACTTC. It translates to CSVEEGQGRYEQYF.

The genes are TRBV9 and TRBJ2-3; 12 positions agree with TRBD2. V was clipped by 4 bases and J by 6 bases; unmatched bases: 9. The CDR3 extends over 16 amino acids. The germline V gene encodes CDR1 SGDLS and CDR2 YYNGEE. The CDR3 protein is CASSPLAGGPFDTQYF. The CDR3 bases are TGTGCCAGCAGCCCCCTAGCGGGAGGGCCTTTTGATACGCAGTATTTT.

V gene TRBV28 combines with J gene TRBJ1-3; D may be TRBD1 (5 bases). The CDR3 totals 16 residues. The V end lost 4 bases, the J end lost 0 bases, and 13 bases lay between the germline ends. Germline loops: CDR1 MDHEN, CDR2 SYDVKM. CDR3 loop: CASSSTGLYSGNTIYF. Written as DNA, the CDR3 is TGTGCCAGCAGTTCTACGGGACTCTACTCTGGAAACACCATATATTTT.

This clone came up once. CDR3 nucleotides: TGTGCCAGCAGCTTGCAGCGTAGCTCTGGGGCCAACGTCCTGACTTTC. Residues: CASSLQRSSGANVLTF. This sequence joins TRBV2 and TRBJ2-6; D gene unclear. Trimming removed 6 bases at V and 0 bases at J, with 12 bases between. CDR1 is SNHLY, CDR2 FYNNEI, per germline. The CDR3 totals 16 residues.

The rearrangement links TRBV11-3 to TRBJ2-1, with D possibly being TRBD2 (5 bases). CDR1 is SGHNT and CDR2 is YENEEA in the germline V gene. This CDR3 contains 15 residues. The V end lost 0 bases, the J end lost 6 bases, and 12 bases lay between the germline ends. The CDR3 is CASSLDPGSANEQFF. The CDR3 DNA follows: TGTGCCAGCAGCTTAGATCCGGGGTCAGCCAATGAGCAGTTCTTC.

The chain's CDR3 is CASSVGGGSGNTIYF. CDR3 nucleotide sequence: TGTGCCAGCAGCGTAGGGGGGGGCTCTGGAAACACCATATATTTT. The V gene is TRBV9, the J gene TRBJ1-3, with D perhaps matching TRBD1 (5 bases). From germline, CDR1 is SGDLS and CDR2 YYNGEE. The V end lost 0 bases, the J end lost 0 bases, and 7 bases lay between the germline ends. This CDR3 comprises 15 residues.

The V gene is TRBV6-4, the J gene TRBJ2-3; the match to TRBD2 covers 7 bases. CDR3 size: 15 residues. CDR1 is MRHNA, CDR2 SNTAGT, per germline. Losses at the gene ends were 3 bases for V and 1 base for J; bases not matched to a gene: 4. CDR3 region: CASSEGAGGTDTQYF. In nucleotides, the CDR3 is TGTGCCAGCAGTGAAGGCGCGGGAGGCACAGATACGCAGTATTTT.

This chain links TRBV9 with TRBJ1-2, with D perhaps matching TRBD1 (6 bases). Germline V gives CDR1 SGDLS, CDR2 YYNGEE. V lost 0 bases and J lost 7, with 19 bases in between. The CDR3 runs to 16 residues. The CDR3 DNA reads TGTGCCAGCAGCGTAGTCCCCACTGGGGGCAGGGGTGGCTACACCTTC. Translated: CASSVVPTGGRGGYTF.

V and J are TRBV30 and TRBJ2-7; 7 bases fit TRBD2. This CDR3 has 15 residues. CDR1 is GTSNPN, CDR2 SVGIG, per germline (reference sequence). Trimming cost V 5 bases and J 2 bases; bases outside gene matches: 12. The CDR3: CAWAGVGSTPYEQYF. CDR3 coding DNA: TGTGCCTGGGCGGGGGTTGGGAGTACCCCCTACGAGCAGTACTTC.

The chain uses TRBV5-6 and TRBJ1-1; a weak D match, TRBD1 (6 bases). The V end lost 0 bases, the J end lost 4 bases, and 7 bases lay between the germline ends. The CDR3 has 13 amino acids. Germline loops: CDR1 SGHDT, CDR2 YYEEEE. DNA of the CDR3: TGTGCCAGCAGCTTGGCAGGGGCCACTGAAGCTTTCTTT. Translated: CASSLAGATEAFF.